This TCR beta chain was captured by sequencing in a study of T cell clones after liver transplantation. Looking at the study overall: Post-transplant blood was tracked for graft-donor-reactive T cell clones identified in a pre-transplant mixed lymphocyte reaction. At least one year of complete immunosuppression withdrawal without enzymes over twice normal defined tolerance.

Method: immunoSEQ multiplex PCR; TCRdb's copy keeps in-frame clones and lacks some. This sample yields around 110,000 clones, of which over 75% are seen a single time; approximately 0.84% belongs to the top ten. The table lists this clone with a count of one. The sequence was obtained from a human patient who received a liver transplant. Some of the T cells may derive from the graft donor. Sample: CD4+ T cells from blood, taken 12 months after liver transplant.

CDR3 nucleotides: TGTGCCAGCAGCCCCACCGGGAGCTCCTACAATGAGCAGTTCTTC. It specifies CASSPTGSSYNEQFF. V gene TRBV4-2 combines with J gene TRBJ2-1; tentatively, D is TRBD2 (6 bases). This CDR3 has 15 residues. Germline values: CDR1 LGHNA, CDR2 YNFKEQ. Trimming shortened V by 4 bases and J by 0 bases, and 10 bases separated the two germline ends.